The following is a T cell receptor beta chain sequence with its context. Its antigen remains unidentified. This specimen belongs to a study of cytomegalovirus exposure and HLA in healthy donors. The study ran its PCR with 60 Vbeta and 13 Jbeta primers. Libraries were prepared by immunoSEQ multiplex PCR; TCRdb keeps only in-frame clonotypes and omits some of them. The sample consists of some 120,000 clones, over 60% of them appearing once. Points from the study as a whole: A later analysis showed that HLA-associated TCR beta chains had undergone more clonal expansion than equally common others. According to a later analysis, donors in an Asian-associated ancestry cluster reportedly had fewer N-insertions than the roughly 670-donor mean.

Deletions cut 0 bases from V and 3 bases from J, with 18 bases between. Germline CDR1 is LGHNA and CDR2 is YNFKEQ. The CDR3 sequence is 18 residues long. This sequence originates from a woman aged 35 to 49 in good health and CMV-seropositive. The source material was PBMCs. V and J are TRBV4-2 and TRBJ1-5; a weak D match, TRBD1 (6 bases). The CDR3 DNA reads as TGTGCCAGCAGCCAAGATTATGACAGGCCTACAATCAATCAGCCCCAGCATTTT. Its translation is CASSQDYDRPTINQPQHF.